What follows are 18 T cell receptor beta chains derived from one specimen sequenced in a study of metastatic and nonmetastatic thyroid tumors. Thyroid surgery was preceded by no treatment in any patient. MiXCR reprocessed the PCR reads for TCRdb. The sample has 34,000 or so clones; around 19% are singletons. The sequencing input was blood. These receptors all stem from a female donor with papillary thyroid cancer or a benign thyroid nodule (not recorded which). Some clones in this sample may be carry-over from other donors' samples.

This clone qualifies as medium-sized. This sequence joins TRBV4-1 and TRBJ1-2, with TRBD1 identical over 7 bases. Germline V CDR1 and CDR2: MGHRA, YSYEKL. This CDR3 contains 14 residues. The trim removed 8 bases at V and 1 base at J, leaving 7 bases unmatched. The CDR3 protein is CASSDRRINYGYTF. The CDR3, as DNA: TGCGCCAGCTCGGACAGGAGGATTAACTATGGCTACACCTTC.

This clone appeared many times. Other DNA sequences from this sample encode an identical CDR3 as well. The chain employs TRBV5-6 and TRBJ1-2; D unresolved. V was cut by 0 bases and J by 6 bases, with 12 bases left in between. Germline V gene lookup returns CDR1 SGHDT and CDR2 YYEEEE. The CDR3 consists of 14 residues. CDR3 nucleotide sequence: TGTGCCAGCAGCTTGGTGGAGGCCGCACATGGCTACACCTTC. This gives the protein CASSLVEAAHGYTF.

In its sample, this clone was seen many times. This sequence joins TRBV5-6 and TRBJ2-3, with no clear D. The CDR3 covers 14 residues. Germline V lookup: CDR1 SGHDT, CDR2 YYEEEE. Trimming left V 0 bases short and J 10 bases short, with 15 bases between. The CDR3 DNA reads TGTGCCAGCAGCTTGGACACCGGGTCAGGAGCGCAGTATTTT. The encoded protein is CASSLDTGSGAQYF.

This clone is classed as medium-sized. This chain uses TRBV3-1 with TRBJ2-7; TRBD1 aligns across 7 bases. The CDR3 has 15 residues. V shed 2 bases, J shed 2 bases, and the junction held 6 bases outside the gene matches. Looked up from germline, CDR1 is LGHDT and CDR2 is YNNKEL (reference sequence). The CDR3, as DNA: TGTGCCAGCAGCCAACAAGCAGGGGGTCCCTACGAGCAGTACTTC. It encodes CASSQQAGGPYEQYF.

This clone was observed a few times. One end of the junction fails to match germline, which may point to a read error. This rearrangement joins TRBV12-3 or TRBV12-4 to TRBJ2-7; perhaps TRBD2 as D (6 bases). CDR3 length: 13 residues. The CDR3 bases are TGTGCCAGAGGCGGGACGGTAAACTACGAGCACTACTTC. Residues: CARGGTVNYEHYF.

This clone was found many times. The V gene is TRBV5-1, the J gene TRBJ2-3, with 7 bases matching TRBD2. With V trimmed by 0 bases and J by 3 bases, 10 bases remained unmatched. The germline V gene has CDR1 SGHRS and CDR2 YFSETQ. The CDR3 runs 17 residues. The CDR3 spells CASSLAPREERTDTQYF. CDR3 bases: TGCGCCAGCAGCTTGGCCCCCCGGGAGGAGAGAACAGATACGCAGTATTTT.

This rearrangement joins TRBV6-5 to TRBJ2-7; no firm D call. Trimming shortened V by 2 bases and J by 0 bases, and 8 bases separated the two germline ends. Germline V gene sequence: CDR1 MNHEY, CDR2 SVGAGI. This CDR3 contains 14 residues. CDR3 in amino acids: CASSYRAFSYEQYF. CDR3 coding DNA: TGTGCCAGCAGTTACAGGGCGTTCTCCTACGAGCAGTACTTC.

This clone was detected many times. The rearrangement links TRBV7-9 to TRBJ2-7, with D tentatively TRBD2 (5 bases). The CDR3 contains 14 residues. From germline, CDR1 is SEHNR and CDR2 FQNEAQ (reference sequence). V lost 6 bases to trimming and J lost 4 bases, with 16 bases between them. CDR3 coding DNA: TGTGCCAGCAGGCCATGGGGAGATCGGTACGAGCAGTACTTC. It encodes CASRPWGDRYEQYF.

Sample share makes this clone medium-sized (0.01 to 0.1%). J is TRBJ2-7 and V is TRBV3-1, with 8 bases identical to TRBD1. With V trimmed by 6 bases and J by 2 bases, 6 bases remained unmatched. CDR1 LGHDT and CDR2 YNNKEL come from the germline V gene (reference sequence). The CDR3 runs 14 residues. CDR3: CASRPQGATYEQYF. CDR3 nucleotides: TGTGCCAGCAGGCCTCAGGGGGCAACCTACGAGCAGTACTTC.

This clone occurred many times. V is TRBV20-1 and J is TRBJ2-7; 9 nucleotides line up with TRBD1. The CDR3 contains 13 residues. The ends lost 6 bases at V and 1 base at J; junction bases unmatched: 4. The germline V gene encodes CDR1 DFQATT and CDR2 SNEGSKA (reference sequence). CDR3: CSAGQGRSYEQYF. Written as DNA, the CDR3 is TGCAGTGCCGGACAGGGGCGATCCTACGAGCAGTACTTC.

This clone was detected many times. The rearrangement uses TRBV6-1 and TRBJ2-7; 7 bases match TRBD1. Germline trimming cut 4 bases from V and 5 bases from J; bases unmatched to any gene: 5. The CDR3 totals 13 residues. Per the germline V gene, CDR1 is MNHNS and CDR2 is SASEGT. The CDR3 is CASSGDRRDEQYF. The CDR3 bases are TGTGCCAGCAGTGGGGACAGACGAGACGAGCAGTACTTC.

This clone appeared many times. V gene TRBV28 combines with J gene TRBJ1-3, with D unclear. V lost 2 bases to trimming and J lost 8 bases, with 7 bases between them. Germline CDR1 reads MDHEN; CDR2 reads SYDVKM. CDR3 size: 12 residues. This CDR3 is CASSLEVHTIYF. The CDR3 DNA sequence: TGTGCCAGCAGTTTAGAGGTACACACCATATATTTT.

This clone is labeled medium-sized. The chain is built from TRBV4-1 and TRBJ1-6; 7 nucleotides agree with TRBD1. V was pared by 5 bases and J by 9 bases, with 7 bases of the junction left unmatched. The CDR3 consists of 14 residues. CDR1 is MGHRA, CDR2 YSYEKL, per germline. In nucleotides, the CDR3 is TGCGCCAGCAGCGCAGACAGGGAGGCTTCACCCCTCCACTTT. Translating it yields CASSADREASPLHF.

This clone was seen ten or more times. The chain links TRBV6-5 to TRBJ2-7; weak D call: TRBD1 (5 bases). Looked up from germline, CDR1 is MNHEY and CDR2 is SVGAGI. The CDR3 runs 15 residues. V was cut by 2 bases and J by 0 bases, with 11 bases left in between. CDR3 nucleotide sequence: TGTGCCAGCAGTTACCGGGCAGGGTCCTCCTACGAGCAGTACTTC. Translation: CASSYRAGSSYEQYF.

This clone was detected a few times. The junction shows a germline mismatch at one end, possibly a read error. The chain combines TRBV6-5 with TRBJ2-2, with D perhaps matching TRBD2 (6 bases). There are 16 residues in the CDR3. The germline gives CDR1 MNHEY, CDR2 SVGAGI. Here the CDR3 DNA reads TGTGCCAGCAGTTACGGGCTAGCGACAAACACCGGGGAGCTGTTCTTT. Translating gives CASSYGLATNTGELFF.

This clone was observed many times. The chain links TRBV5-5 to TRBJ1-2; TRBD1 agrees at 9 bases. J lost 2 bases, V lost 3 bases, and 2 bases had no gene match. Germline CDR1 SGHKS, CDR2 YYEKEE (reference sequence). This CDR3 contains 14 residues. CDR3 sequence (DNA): TGTGCCAGCAGCTCCGGGACAGGGAACTATGGCTACACCTTC. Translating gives CASSSGTGNYGYTF.

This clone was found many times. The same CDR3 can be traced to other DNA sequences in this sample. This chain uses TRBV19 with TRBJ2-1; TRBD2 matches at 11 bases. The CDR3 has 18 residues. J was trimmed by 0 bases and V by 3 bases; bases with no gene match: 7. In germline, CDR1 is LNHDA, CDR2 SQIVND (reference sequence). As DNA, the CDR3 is TGTGCCAGTAGTATTCTAGCGGGAGGCTTTAGCTCCTACAATGAGCAGTTCTTC. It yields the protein CASSILAGGFSSYNEQFF.

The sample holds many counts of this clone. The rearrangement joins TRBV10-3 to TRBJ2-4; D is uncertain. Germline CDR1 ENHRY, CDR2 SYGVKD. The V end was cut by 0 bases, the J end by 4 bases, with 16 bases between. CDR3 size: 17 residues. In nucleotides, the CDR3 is TGTGCCATCAGTGAGTCGTCGATTCCGAAGATTAAAAACATTCAGTACTTC. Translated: CAISESSIPKIKNIQYF.